Listed here is a single T cell receptor (beta chain). The antigen remains undetermined. The data derive from a study of OX40 agonist ivuxolimab in advanced cancers. Germline V gene lookup returns CDR1 SGHDT and CDR2 YYEEEE. This CDR3 spans 15 amino acids. V lost 4 bases, J lost 1 base, and 11 bases lay in between. The assay was immunoSEQ multiplex PCR, and TCRdb's table has in-frame clones only and misses some. The table shows tens of thousands of clones, with 89% occurring only once. Study-wide points: CD8+ T cells were the subset that, on average, had more expanded clones than CD4+.

The receptor was derived from an adult with an advanced solid tumor such as melanoma, head and neck, liver or kidney cancer. Sequenced material: CD4+ or CD8+ T cells sorted from blood, taken in a trial of the OX40 agonist ivuxolimab. The rearrangement joins TRBV5-6 to TRBJ2-2; D could derive from TRBD1 or TRBD2 (5 bases each). CDR3: CASSPGPLNTGELFF. CDR3 nucleotides: TGTGCCAGCAGCCCGGGACCGCTGAACACCGGGGAGCTGTTTTTT.